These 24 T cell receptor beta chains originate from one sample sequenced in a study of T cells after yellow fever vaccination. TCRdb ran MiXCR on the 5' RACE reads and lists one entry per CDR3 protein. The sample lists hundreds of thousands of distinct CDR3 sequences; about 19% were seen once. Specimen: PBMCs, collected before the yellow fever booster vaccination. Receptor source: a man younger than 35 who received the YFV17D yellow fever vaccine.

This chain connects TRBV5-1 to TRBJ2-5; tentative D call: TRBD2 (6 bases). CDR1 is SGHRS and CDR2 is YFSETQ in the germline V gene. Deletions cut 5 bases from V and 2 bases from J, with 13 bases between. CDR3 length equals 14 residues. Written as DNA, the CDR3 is TGCGCCAGCAGACTGAGCGGGCCTCAAGAGACCCAGTACTTC. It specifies CASRLSGPQETQYF.

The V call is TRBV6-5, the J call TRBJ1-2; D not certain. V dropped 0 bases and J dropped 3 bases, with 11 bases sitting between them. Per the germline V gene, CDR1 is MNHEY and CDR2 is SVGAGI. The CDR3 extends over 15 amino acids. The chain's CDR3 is CASSYSFSVYYGYTF. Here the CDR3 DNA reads TGTGCCAGCAGTTACTCGTTCTCAGTCTACTATGGCTACACCTTC.

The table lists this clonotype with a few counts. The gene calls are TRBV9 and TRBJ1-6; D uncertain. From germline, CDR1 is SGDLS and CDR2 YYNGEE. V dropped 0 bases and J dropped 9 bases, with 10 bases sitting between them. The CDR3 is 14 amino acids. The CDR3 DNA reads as TGTGCCAGCAGCGTAGTTGAATTTGGTTCACCCCTCCACTTT. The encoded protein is CASSVVEFGSPLHF.

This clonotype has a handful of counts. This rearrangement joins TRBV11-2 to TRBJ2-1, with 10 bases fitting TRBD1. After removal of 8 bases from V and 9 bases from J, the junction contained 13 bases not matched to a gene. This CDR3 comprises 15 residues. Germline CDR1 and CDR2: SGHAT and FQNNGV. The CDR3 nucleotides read TGTGCCAGCCGACAGGGGGCGAATTCGATCCGTGAGCAGTTCTTC. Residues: CASRQGANSIREQFF.

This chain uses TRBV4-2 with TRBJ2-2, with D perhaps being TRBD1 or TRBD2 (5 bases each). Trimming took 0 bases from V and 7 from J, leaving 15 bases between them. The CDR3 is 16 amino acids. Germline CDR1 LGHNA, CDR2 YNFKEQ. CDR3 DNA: TGTGCCAGCAGCCAAGATCTTTGGGGGTCGGGCGGGGAGCTGTTTTTT. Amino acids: CASSQDLWGSGGELFF.

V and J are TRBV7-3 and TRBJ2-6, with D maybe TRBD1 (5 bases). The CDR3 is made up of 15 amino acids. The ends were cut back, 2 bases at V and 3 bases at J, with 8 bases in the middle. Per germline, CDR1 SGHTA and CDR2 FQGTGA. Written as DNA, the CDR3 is TGTGCCAGCAGCTTATCAGGGCTTGGGGCCAACGTCCTGACTTTC. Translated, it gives CASSLSGLGANVLTF.

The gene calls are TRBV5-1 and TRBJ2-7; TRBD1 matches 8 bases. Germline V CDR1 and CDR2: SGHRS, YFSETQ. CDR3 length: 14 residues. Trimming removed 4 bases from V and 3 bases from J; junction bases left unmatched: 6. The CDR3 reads CASSHGQGFYEQYF. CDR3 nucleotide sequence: TGCGCCAGCAGCCACGGACAGGGATTCTACGAGCAGTACTTC.

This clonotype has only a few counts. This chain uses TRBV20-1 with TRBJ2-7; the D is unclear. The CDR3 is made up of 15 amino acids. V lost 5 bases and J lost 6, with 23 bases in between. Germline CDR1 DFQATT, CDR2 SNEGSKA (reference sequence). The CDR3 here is CSAGPTGLAATEQYF. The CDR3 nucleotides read TGCAGTGCTGGACCCACGGGCCTCGCAGCCACCGAGCAGTACTTC.

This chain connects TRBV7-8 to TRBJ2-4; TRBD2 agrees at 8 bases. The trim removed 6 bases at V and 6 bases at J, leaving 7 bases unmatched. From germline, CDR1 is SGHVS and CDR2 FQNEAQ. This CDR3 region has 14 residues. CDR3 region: CASSSGGVRNIQYF. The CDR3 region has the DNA TGTGCCAGCAGTTCCGGGGGGGTTAGAAACATTCAGTACTTC. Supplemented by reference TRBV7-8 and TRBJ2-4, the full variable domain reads GAGVSQSPRYKVAKRGQDVALRCDPISGHVSLFWYQQALGQGPEFLTYFQNEAQLDKSGLPSDRFFAERPEGSVSTLKIQRTQQEDSAVYLCASSSGGVRNIQYFGAGTRLSVL.

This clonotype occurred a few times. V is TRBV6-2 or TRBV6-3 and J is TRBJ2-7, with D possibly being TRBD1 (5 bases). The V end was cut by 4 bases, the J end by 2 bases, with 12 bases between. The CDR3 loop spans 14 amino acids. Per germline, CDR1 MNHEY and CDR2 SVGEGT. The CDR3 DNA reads TGTGCCAGCAGTTTGAAGGGGTCCACCTACGAGCAGTACGTC. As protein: CASSLKGSTYEQYV.

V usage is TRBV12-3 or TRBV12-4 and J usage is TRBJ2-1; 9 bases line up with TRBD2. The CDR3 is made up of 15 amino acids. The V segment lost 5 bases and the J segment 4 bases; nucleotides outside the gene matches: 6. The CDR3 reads CASSQAGGLYNEQFF. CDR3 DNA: TGTGCCAGCAGTCAAGCGGGGGGATTATACAATGAGCAGTTCTTC.

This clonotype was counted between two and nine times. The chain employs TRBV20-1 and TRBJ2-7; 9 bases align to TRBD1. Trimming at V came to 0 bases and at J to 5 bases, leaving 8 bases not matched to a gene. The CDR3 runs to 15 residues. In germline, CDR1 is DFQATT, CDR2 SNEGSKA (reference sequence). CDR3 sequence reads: CSARESLTGGDEQYF. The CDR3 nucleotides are TGCAGTGCTAGAGAATCACTGACAGGGGGTGACGAGCAGTACTTC.

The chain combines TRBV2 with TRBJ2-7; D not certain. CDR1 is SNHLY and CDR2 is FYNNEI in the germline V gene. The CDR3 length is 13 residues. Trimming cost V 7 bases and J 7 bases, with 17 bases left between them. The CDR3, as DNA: TGTGCCAGCACTTGGGATCGCCCTGGGGAGCAGTACGTC. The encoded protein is CASTWDRPGEQYV.

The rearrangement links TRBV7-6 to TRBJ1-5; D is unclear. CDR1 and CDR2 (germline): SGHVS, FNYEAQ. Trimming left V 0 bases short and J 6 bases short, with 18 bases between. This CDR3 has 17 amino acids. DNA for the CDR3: TGTGCCAGCAGCTTAGCAGCGGCAGGTTTAACTATTCAGCCCCAGCATTTT. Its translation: CASSLAAAGLTIQPQHF.

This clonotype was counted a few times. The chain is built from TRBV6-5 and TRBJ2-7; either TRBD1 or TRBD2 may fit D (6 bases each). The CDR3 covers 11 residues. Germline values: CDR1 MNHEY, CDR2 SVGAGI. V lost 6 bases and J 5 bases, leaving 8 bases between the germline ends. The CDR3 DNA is TGTGCCAGCAGAGGGGGGCACGAGCAGTACTTC. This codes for CASRGGHEQYF.

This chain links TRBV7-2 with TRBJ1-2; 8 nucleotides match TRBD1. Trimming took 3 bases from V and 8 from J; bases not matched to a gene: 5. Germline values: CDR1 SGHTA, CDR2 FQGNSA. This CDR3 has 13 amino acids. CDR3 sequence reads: CASSFITGGGYTF. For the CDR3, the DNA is TGTGCCAGCAGCTTCATCACAGGGGGAGGCTACACCTTC.

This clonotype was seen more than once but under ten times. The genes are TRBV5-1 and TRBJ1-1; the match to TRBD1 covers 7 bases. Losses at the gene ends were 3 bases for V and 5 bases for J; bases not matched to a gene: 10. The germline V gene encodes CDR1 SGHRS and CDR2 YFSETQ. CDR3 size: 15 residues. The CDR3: CASSSTRLTGTEAFF. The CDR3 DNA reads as TGCGCCAGCAGCTCGACCCGACTGACAGGGACTGAAGCTTTCTTT.

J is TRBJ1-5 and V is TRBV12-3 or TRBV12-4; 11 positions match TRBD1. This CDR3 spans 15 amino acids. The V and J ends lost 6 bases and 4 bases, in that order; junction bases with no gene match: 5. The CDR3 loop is CASSLGQGANQPQHF. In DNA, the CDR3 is TGTGCCAGCAGCCTCGGACAGGGGGCGAATCAGCCCCAGCATTTT.

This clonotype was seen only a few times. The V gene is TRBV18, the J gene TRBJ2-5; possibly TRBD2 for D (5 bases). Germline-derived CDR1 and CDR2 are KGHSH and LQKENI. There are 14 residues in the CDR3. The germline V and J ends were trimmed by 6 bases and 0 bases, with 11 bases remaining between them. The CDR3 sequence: CASSTSGNQETQYF. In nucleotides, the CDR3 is TGTGCCAGCTCGACCTCCGGGAACCAAGAGACCCAGTACTTC.

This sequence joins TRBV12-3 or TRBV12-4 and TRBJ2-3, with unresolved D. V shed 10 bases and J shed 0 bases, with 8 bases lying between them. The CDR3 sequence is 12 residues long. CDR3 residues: CANTDSTDTQYF. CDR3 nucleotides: TGTGCCAATACCGATAGCACAGATACGCAGTATTTT.

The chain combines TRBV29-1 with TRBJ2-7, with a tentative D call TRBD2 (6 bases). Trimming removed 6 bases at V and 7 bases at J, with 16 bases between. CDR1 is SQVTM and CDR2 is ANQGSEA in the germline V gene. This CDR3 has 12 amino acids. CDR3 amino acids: CSVAVGRGEQYV. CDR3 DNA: TGCAGCGTCGCGGTAGGCCGGGGGGAGCAGTACGTC.

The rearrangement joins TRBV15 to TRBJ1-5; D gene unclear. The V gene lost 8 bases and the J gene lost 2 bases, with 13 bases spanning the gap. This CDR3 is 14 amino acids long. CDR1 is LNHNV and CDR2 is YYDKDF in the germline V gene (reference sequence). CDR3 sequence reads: CATQSRLGNQPQHF. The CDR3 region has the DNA TGTGCCACCCAAAGCAGGTTGGGCAATCAGCCCCAGCATTTT.

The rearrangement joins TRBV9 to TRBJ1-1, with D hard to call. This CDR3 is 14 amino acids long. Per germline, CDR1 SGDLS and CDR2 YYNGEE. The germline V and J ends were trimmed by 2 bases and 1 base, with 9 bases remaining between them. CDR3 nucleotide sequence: TGTGCCAGCAGCGTGGGCAGCACGAACACTGAAGCTTTCTTT. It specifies CASSVGSTNTEAFF.

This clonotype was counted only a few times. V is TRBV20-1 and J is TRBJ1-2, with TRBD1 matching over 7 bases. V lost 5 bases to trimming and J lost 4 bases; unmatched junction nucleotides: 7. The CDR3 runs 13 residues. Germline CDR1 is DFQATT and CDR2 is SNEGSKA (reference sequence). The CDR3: CSAGDSTSYGYTF. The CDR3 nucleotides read TGCAGTGCTGGGGACAGTACCAGCTATGGCTACACCTTC.